This paragraph reports one T cell receptor beta chain. Germline V gene sequence: CDR1 SGHRS, CDR2 YFSETQ. The CDR3 runs to 15 residues. Trimming cost V 2 bases and J 1 base, with 11 bases left between them. This sample is drawn from a study of T cell clones after liver transplantation. Study information: Liver transplant recipients had immunosuppression withdrawal attempted within 2 years.

Assay: immunoSEQ multiplex PCR; the TCRdb copy retains only in-frame clones and omits some. The sample consists of roughly 100,000 clones, approximately 79% of them appearing once. The source material was CD4+ T cells from blood, sampled around 48 months after liver transplant. The sequence derives from a human patient who received a liver transplant. The graft donor may have contributed some T cells. The rearrangement links TRBV5-1 to TRBJ2-3; the D gene could be TRBD1 or TRBD2 (6 bases each). The CDR3 region is CASSFGGAGTDTQYF. DNA for the CDR3: TGCGCCAGCAGCTTCGGGGGCGCGGGCACAGATACGCAGTATTTT. The full variable domain, with the rest looked up from reference TRBV5-1 and TRBJ2-3, is KAGVTQTPRYLIKTRGQQVTLSCSPISGHRSVSWYQQTPGQGLQFLFEYFSETQRNKGNFPGRFSGRQFSNSRSEMNVSTLELGDSALYLCASSFGGAGTDTQYFGPGTRLTVL.